Shown below are 17 T cell receptor beta chains from a single sample sequenced in a study of blood T cell repertoires in COVID-19 (dated by TCRdb to the early 2020s). Library prep was done by the immunoSEQ multiplex PCR assay. What TCRdb holds here is the immuneACCESS table cut down to in-frame rearrangements. Part of the clones is not present; checked against another copy, under half of the missing clones reflect an unresolved V gene, and the others are unexplained. Within this sample are 70,000 to 85,000 clones, with roughly 82% of them counted one time only. Together, the top ten hold about 12% of the sample. Material: peripheral blood. The origin of the receptors is a man at least 80 years old with acute or convalescent COVID-19.

The rearrangement joins TRBV12-3 or TRBV12-4 to TRBJ1-2; D not certain. The V end lost 2 bases, the J end lost 7 bases, and 8 bases lay between the germline ends. This CDR3 spans 12 amino acids. CDR3: CASSLSGFGYTF. In DNA, the CDR3 is TGTGCCAGCAGTTTATCGGGGTTTGGCTACACCTTC.

The chain joins TRBV4-1 to TRBJ1-1, with D perhaps TRBD1 (6 bases). V was cut by 3 bases and J by 1 base, with 18 bases left in between. CDR3 size: 17 residues. CDR1 is MGHRA and CDR2 is YSYEKL in the germline V gene. In DNA, the CDR3 is TGCGCCAGCAGCCATGGGGGGGGCTTTGGTCGGAACACTGAAGCTTTCTTT. Translation: CASSHGGGFGRNTEAFF.

The genes are TRBV6-5 and TRBJ2-1; 7 bases align to TRBD1. The CDR3 contains 13 residues. Looked up from germline, CDR1 is MNHEY and CDR2 is SVGAGI. Trimming removed 6 bases from V and 6 bases from J; junction bases left unmatched: 5. The CDR3 DNA follows: TGTGCCAGCAGGGGACAGCAACTCAATGAGCAGTTCTTC. Residues: CASRGQQLNEQFF.

V is TRBV6-6 and J is TRBJ2-5; 8 nucleotides align to TRBD2. The germline V gene encodes CDR1 MNHNY and CDR2 SVGAGI (reference sequence). V lost 10 bases, J lost 2 bases, and 3 bases stayed unmatched. CDR3 length: 12 residues. The DNA for the CDR3 is TGTGCCATCTCGGGGGGGCAAGAGACCCAGTACTTC. Translating gives CAISGGQETQYF.

J is TRBJ1-4 and V is TRBV5-1, with 8 bases fitting TRBD1. V was clipped by 4 bases and J by 1 base; unmatched bases: 6. The CDR3 is 16 amino acids. CDR1 and CDR2 from the germline V gene are SGHRS and YFSETQ. The CDR3 loop reads CASSLSGQGTNEKLFF. The CDR3 DNA follows: TGCGCCAGCAGCCTGTCCGGACAGGGAACTAATGAAAAACTGTTTTTT.

The chain employs TRBV10-3 and TRBJ2-5; 9 bases are a match to TRBD1. There are 13 residues in the CDR3. V shed 10 bases, J shed 5 bases, and the junction held 8 bases outside the gene matches. Per germline, CDR1 ENHRY and CDR2 SYGVKD. CDR3 sequence: CASRDRVLETQYF. Written as DNA, the CDR3 is TGTGCCAGCCGGGACAGGGTATTGGAGACCCAGTACTTC.

The J gene is TRBJ1-4, the V gene TRBV30, with D uncertain. Per germline, CDR1 GTSNPN and CDR2 SVGIG (reference sequence). The CDR3 runs 14 residues. The germline V and J ends were trimmed by 5 bases and 4 bases, with 14 bases remaining between them. The CDR3 DNA sequence: TGTGCCTGGGCCTTCGGAGGGAATAATGAAAAACTGTTTTTT. Encoded protein: CAWAFGGNNEKLFF.

The rearrangement uses TRBV5-1 and TRBJ1-2; 7 bases line up with TRBD1. Germline CDR1 and CDR2: SGHRS and YFSETQ. Trimming removed 6 bases from V and 5 bases from J; junction bases left unmatched: 13. The CDR3 has 15 residues. The CDR3 nucleotides read TGCGCCAGCACCTCTGAGCCACAGGGGCGATATGGCTACACCTTC. It is translated as CASTSEPQGRYGYTF.

The chain combines TRBV10-1 with TRBJ2-5, with 7 bases that match TRBD1. The CDR3 is 17 amino acids. V shed 6 bases, J shed 0 bases, and the junction held 13 bases outside the gene matches. Germline CDR1 reads WNHNN; CDR2 reads SYGVQD (reference sequence). The CDR3 region has the DNA TGCGCCAGCAGCCGCTCTGGCTCGACAGGGAACCAAGAGACCCAGTACTTC. Encoded protein: CASSRSGSTGNQETQYF.

This chain connects TRBV25-1 to TRBJ1-2; TRBD1 is a possible D gene (6 bases). The CDR3 has 15 residues. The V gene's germline CDR1 is MGHDK and CDR2 SYGVNS. V was trimmed by 5 bases and J by 2 bases, leaving 15 bases between them. The CDR3 region is CASSRVSQGNYGYTF. The CDR3 coding sequence is TGTGCCAGCAGTCGAGTATCTCAGGGGAACTATGGCTACACCTTC.

The chain employs TRBV5-1 and TRBJ2-5; 7 bases are a match to TRBD2. CDR3 length: 15 amino acids. Germline V gene data show CDR1 as SGHRS and CDR2 as YFSETQ. V shed 0 bases, J shed 5 bases, and the junction held 7 bases outside the gene matches. CDR3 loop: CASSLVPTSMETQYF. The CDR3 DNA reads as TGCGCCAGCAGCTTGGTTCCGACTAGCATGGAGACCCAGTACTTC.

This chain links TRBV7-3 with TRBJ2-6; possible D gene TRBD1, 6 bases. The CDR3 has 15 residues. V shed 3 bases and J shed 0 bases, with 6 bases lying between them. Germline loops: CDR1 SGHTA, CDR2 FQGTGA. This CDR3 is CASSFRGSGANVLTF. The CDR3 DNA follows: TGTGCCAGCAGCTTCAGGGGCTCTGGGGCCAACGTCCTGACTTTC.

The chain couples TRBV29-1 to TRBJ1-2; D perhaps matches TRBD1 (6 bases). Trimming pared 4 bases from V and 3 bases from J, leaving 21 bases between. The germline gives CDR1 SQVTM, CDR2 ANQGSEA. This CDR3 comprises 16 residues. CDR3 loop: CSVGDPSLTGDYGYTF. CDR3 in DNA: TGCAGCGTTGGAGACCCCTCATTGACAGGAGACTATGGCTACACCTTC.

V usage is TRBV3-1 (or the pseudogene TRBV3-2) and J usage is TRBJ2-3; 9 nucleotides align to TRBD2. Per germline, CDR1 LGHDT and CDR2 YNNKEL (reference sequence). With V trimmed by 0 bases and J by 2 bases, 9 bases remained unmatched. CDR3 size: 18 residues. The CDR3 coding sequence is TGTGCCAGCAGCCAAGATCAGTCGCTAGCGGGATCCACAGATACGCAGTATTTT. Translation gives CASSQDQSLAGSTDTQYF.

V usage is TRBV14 and J usage is TRBJ1-2; TRBD1 is a possible D gene (6 bases). Germline V lookup: CDR1 SGHDN, CDR2 FVKESK. V lost 0 bases and J 8 bases, leaving 10 bases between the germline ends. CDR3 size: 13 residues. CDR3: CASSQDRGLGYTF. DNA for the CDR3: TGTGCCAGCAGCCAAGACAGGGGCCTAGGCTACACCTTC.

This clone was counted only a few times. This chain connects TRBV2 to TRBJ2-3, with 10 bases that match TRBD2. V trimming: 6 bases; J trimming: 2 bases; junction bases outside the gene matches: 8. Germline assignment: CDR1 SNHLY and CDR2 FYNNEI. This CDR3 region has 16 residues. CDR3 in DNA: TGTGCCAGCAGACGAGCTAGCGGGGGCTCCACAGATACGCAGTATTTT. Residues: CASRRASGGSTDTQYF.

This chain joins TRBV6-6 and TRBJ2-1; 9 bases align to TRBD1. With 6 bases clipped from V and 0 bases from J, the junction kept 3 bases outside the gene matches. CDR3 length: 15 residues. Germline V gives CDR1 MNHNY, CDR2 SVGAGI (reference sequence). Here the CDR3 DNA reads TGTGCCAGCAGAGACAGGGGGAGCTCCTACAATGAGCAGTTCTTC. This sequence encodes CASRDRGSSYNEQFF.